A single sample gave rise to the 15 T cell receptor beta chains below, sequenced in a study of blood T cell repertoires in COVID-19. Measured with immunoSEQ multiplex PCR; TCRdb has only the in-frame clones, and not every one. Among about 130,000 clones listed, almost 80% were seen once. Sequenced: peripheral blood. The receptors were sampled from a man aged 55 to 69 who had recovered from COVID-19.

This clone was observed a handful of times. J is TRBJ2-2 and V is TRBV25-1, with 9 nucleotides matching TRBD1. CDR3 size: 15 residues. V was clipped by 0 bases and J by 9 bases; unmatched bases: 5. Germline assignment: CDR1 MGHDK and CDR2 SYGVNS. DNA of the CDR3: TGTGCCAGCAGTGAATATAACAGGGGGCGTCGGGAGCTGTTTTTT. Translating gives CASSEYNRGRRELFF.

The V and J genes are TRBV6-1 and TRBJ2-1; possibly TRBD2 for D (5 bases). The CDR3 is 13 amino acids. Germline loops: CDR1 MNHNS, CDR2 SASEGT. The V and J ends lost 3 bases and 9 bases respectively, with 12 bases between them. CDR3 loop: CASSETGVGEQFF. The CDR3 bases are TGTGCCAGCAGTGAGACCGGGGTCGGTGAGCAGTTCTTC.

The chain links TRBV7-2 to TRBJ2-1; TRBD2 matches at 11 bases. The CDR3 is made up of 16 amino acids. V dropped 2 bases and J dropped 8; count of bases not matched to a gene: 8. Germline CDR1 SGHTA, CDR2 FQGNSA. The CDR3, as DNA: TGTGCCAGCAGCTTAAGACTAGCGGGGCTAAGCGATGAGCAGTTCTTC. It codes for CASSLRLAGLSDEQFF.

The chain employs TRBV7-3 and TRBJ2-3; TRBD2 matches 9 bases. The CDR3 loop spans 14 amino acids. V shed 6 bases and J 1 base; nucleotides not matched to a gene: 2. Germline loops: CDR1 SGHTA, CDR2 FQGTGA. CDR3 bases: TGTGCCAGCAGTTGGACTAGCGGCACAGATACGCAGTATTTT. Protein product: CASSWTSGTDTQYF.

In its sample, this clone was seen once. The chain combines TRBV3-1 (or the pseudogene TRBV3-2) with TRBJ2-5; D may be TRBD1 (5 bases). This CDR3 spans 15 amino acids. The V gene lost 1 base and the J gene lost 5 bases, with 14 bases spanning the gap. CDR1 and CDR2 (germline): LGHDT, YNNKEL (reference sequence). The CDR3, as DNA: TGTGCCAGCAGCCAAGGGGCAGGGCGAACGGAGACCCAGTACTTC. It yields the protein CASSQGAGRTETQYF.

The chain links TRBV19 to TRBJ1-5; D not resolved. CDR1 and CDR2 (germline): LNHDA, SQIVND (reference sequence). The CDR3 loop spans 18 amino acids. Trimming left V 2 bases short and J 1 base short, with 18 bases between. CDR3 sequence: CASSINSDRAGSNQPQHF. The CDR3 bases are TGTGCCAGTAGTATAAACAGTGACCGGGCGGGAAGCAATCAGCCCCAGCATTTT.

The J gene is TRBJ1-6, the V gene TRBV11-2; D not resolved. Trimming stripped 5 bases from V and 5 bases from J, with 16 bases between. The CDR3 totals 16 residues. Looked up from germline, CDR1 is SGHAT and CDR2 is FQNNGV. The CDR3 DNA is TGTGCCAGCAGCCTCCAGCAGCGGGCTCATAATTCACCCCTCCACTTT. It yields the protein CASSLQQRAHNSPLHF.

The V and J genes are TRBV7-2 and TRBJ1-3, with TRBD1 matching 9 bases. V shed 8 bases, J shed 0 bases, and the junction held 2 bases outside the gene matches. The CDR3 has 14 residues. Germline V CDR1 and CDR2: SGHTA, FQGNSA. The DNA for the CDR3 is TGTGCCAGCGGACAGGGGTACTCTGGAAACACCATATATTTT. Translating it yields CASGQGYSGNTIYF.

This chain connects TRBV30 to TRBJ1-1, with 7 bases fitting TRBD1. The germline V gene encodes CDR1 GTSNPN and CDR2 SVGIG (reference sequence). CDR3 length: 13 amino acids. V trimming: 5 bases; J trimming: 11 bases; junction bases outside the gene matches: 14. The CDR3 reads CAWVAGGHVGAFF. The CDR3 DNA sequence: TGTGCCTGGGTTGCAGGGGGACACGTTGGGGCTTTCTTT.

The rearrangement links TRBV9 to TRBJ2-5, with TRBD2 matching 8 bases. Germline CDR1 is SGDLS and CDR2 is YYNGEE. The CDR3 spans 16 residues. V was pared by 4 bases and J by 4 bases, with 12 bases of the junction left unmatched. CDR3 sequence: CASSPRRAGVLETQYF. CDR3 coding DNA: TGTGCCAGCAGCCCCCGGAGAGCGGGAGTCTTAGAGACCCAGTACTTC.

There are a few counts of this clone. This chain joins TRBV6-1 and TRBJ2-7, with TRBD2 as a possible D gene (5 bases). The germline CDR1 and CDR2 sequences are MNHNS and SASEGT. Deletions cut 6 bases from V and 6 bases from J, with 12 bases between. The CDR3 runs to 12 residues. The CDR3 sequence: CASSPGLLEQYF. CDR3 in DNA: TGTGCCAGCAGCCCCGGACTTCTCGAGCAGTACTTC.

The V and J genes are TRBV25-1 and TRBJ2-3, with 11 bases identical to TRBD2. This CDR3 is 17 amino acids long. V lost 6 bases and J lost 4; bases outside the gene matches: 12. CDR1 and CDR2 from the germline V gene are MGHDK and SYGVNS. This CDR3 is CASRGKLAGVGADTQYF. The CDR3 DNA is TGTGCCAGCAGGGGGAAACTAGCGGGGGTCGGCGCAGATACGCAGTATTTT.

The chain couples TRBV5-1 to TRBJ2-1; no definite D call. Germline V gene data show CDR1 as SGHRS and CDR2 as YFSETQ. This CDR3 has 13 amino acids. The V gene lost 2 bases and the J gene lost 4 bases, with 7 bases spanning the gap. In nucleotides, the CDR3 is TGCGCCAGCAGCTTCGAACTATACAATGAGCAGTTCTTC. Residues: CASSFELYNEQFF.

CDR3 nucleotides: TGTGCCAGCAGTTACTCGGGGACAGGGGAGTCACCCCTCCACTTT. Translated: CASSYSGTGESPLHF. This rearrangement joins TRBV6-2 or TRBV6-3 to TRBJ1-6; 10 nucleotides agree with TRBD1. CDR1 MNHEY and CDR2 SVGEGT come from the germline V gene. This CDR3 is built from 15 residues. The V gene end was trimmed by 0 bases and the J gene end by 10 bases; junction bases not matched to a gene: 3.

The chain uses TRBV19 and TRBJ1-6, with 10 nucleotides matching TRBD1. V lost 6 bases to trimming and J lost 6 bases; unmatched junction nucleotides: 5. This CDR3 region has 15 residues. The germline V gene encodes CDR1 LNHDA and CDR2 SQIVND (reference sequence). CDR3 amino acids: CASRTGTGVNSPLHF. The CDR3 DNA is TGTGCCAGTAGGACCGGGACAGGGGTTAATTCACCCCTCCACTTT.